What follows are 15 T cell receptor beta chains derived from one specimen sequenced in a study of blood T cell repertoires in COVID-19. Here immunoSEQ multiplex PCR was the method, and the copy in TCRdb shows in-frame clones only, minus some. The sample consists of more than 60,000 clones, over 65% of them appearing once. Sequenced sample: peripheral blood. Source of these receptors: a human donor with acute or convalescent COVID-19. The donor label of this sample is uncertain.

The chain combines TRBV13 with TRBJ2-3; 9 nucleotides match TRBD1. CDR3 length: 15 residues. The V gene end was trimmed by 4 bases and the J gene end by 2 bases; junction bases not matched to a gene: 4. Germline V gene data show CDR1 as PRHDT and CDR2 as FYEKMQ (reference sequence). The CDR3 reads CASSWDRVDTDTQYF. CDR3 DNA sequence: TGTGCCAGCAGCTGGGACAGGGTTGACACAGATACGCAGTATTTT.

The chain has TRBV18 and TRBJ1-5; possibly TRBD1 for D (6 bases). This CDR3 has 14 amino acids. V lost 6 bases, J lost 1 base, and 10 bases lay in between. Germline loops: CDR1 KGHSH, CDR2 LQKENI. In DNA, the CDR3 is TGTGCCAGCTCGTACAGGGCCAGCAATCAGCCCCAGCATTTT. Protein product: CASSYRASNQPQHF.

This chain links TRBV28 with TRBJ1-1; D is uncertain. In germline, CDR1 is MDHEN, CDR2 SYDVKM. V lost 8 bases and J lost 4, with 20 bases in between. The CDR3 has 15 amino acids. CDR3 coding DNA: TGTGCCAGCCTCAACCGCCGGGGAGGGATCACTGAAGCTTTCTTT. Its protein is CASLNRRGGITEAFF.

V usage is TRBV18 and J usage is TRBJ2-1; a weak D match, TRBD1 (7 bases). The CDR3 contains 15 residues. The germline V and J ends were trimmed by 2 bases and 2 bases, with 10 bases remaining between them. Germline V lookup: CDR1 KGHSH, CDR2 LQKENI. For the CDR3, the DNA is TGTGCCAGCTCACCAGGCAGGGGGGCCTACAATGAGCAGTTCTTC. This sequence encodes CASSPGRGAYNEQFF.

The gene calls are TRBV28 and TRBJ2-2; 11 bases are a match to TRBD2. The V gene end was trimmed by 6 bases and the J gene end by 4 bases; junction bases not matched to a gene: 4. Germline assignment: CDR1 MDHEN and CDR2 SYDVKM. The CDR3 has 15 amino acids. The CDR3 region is CASRLAGASTGELFF. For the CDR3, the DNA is TGTGCCAGCAGACTAGCGGGGGCCTCCACCGGGGAGCTGTTTTTT.

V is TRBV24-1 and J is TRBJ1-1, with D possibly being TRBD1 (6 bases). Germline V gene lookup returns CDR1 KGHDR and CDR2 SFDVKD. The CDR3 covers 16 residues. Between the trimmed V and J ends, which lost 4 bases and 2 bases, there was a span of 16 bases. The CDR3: CATSDSRTDSNTEAFF. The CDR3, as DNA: TGTGCCACCAGTGACTCCAGGACAGACAGTAACACTGAAGCTTTCTTT.

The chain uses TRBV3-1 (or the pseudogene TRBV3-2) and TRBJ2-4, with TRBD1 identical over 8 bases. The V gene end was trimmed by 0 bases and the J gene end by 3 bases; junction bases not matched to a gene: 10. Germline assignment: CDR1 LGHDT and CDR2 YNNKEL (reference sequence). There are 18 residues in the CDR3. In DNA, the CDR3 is TGTGCCAGCAGCCAAGACAATCAGGGGGCGGGCGACAAAAACATTCAGTACTTC. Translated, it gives CASSQDNQGAGDKNIQYF.

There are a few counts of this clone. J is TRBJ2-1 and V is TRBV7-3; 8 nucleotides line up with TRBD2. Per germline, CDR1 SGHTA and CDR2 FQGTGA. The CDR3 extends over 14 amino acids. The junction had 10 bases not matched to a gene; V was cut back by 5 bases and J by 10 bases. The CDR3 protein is CASSPGGSLHEQFF. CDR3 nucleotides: TGTGCCAGCAGCCCGGGGGGGTCCTTACACGAGCAGTTCTTC. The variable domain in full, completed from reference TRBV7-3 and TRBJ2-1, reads GAGVSQTPSNKVTEKGKYVELRCDPISGHTALYWYRQSLGQGPEFLIYFQGTGAADDSGLPNDRFFAVRPEGSVSTLKIQRTERGDSAVYLCASSPGGSLHEQFFGPGTRLTVL.

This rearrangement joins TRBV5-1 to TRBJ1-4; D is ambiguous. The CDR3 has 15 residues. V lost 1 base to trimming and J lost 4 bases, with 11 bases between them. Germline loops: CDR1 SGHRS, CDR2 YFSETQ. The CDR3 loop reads CASSLIAGNNEKLFF. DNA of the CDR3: TGCGCCAGCAGCTTGATAGCCGGGAATAATGAAAAACTGTTTTTT.

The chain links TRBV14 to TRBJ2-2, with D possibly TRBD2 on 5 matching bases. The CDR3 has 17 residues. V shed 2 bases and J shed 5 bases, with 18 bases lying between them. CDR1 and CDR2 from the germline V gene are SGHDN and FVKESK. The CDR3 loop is CASSQSPLVMATGELFF. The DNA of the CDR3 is TGTGCCAGCAGCCAAAGCCCACTAGTTATGGCAACCGGGGAGCTGTTTTTT.

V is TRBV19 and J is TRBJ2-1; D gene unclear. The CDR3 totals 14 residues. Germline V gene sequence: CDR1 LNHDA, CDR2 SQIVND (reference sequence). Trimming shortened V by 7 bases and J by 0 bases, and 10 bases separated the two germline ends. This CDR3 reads CASTPGLSYNEQFF. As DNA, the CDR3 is TGTGCCAGTACCCCGGGTCTCTCCTACAATGAGCAGTTCTTC.

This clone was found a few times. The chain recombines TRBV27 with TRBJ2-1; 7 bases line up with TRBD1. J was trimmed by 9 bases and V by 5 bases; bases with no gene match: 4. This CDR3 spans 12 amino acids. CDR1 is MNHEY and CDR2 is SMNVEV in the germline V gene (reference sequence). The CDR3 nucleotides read TGTGCCAGCAGTCCCCAGGGGGTTGAGCAGTTCTTC. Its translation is CASSPQGVEQFF.

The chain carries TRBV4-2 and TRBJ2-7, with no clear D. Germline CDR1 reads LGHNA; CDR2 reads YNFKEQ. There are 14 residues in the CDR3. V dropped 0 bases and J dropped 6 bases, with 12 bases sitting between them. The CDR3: CASSQDGRGTEQYF. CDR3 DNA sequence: TGTGCCAGCAGCCAAGATGGTAGAGGAACCGAGCAGTACTTC.

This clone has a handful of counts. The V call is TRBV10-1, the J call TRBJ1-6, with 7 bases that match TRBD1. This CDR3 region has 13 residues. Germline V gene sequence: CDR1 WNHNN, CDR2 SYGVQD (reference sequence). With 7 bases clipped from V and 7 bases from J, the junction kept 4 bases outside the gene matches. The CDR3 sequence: CASKETGNSPLHF. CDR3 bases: TGCGCCAGCAAGGAGACAGGGAATTCACCCCTCCACTTT.

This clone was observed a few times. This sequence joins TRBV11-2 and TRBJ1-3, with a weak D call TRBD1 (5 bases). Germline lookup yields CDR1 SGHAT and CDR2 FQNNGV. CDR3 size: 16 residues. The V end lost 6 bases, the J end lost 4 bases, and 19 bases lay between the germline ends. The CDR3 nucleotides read TGTGCCAGCAGAGTAGTTTCAGGGATGCGGGGAAACACCATATATTTT. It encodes CASRVVSGMRGNTIYF.